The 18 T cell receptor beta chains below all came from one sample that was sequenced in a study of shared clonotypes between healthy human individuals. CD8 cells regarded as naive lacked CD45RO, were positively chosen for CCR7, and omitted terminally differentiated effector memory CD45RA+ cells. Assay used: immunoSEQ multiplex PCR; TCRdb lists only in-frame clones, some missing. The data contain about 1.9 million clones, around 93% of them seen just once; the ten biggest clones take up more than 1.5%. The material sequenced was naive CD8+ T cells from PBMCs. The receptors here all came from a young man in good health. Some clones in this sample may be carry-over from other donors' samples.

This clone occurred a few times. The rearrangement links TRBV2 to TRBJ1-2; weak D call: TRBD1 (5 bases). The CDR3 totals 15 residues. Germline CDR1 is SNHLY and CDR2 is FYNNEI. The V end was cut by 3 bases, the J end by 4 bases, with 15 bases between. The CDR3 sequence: CASSDRRDRPYGYTF. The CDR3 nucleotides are TGTGCCAGCAGTGATCGGCGAGACAGACCCTATGGCTACACCTTC.

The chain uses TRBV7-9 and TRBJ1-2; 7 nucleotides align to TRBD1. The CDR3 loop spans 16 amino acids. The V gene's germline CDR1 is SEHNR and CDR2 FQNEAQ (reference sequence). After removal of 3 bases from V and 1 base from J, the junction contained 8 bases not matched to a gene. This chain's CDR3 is CASSFAPGTVNYGYTF. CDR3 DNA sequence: TGTGCCAGCAGCTTCGCCCCAGGGACAGTTAACTATGGCTACACCTTC.

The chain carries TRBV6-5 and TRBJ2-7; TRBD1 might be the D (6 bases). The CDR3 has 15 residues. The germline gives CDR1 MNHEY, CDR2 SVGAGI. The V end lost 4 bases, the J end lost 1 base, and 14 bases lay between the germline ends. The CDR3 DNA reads TGTGCCAGCAGTTTCCTTGGACAGATATCCTACGAGCAGTACTTC. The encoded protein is CASSFLGQISYEQYF.

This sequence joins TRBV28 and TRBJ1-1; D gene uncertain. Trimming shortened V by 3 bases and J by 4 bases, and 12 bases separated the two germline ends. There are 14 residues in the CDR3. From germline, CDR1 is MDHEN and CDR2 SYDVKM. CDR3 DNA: TGTGCCAGCAGTTTTTGGGGTAGGAGCACTGAAGCTTTCTTT. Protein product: CASSFWGRSTEAFF.

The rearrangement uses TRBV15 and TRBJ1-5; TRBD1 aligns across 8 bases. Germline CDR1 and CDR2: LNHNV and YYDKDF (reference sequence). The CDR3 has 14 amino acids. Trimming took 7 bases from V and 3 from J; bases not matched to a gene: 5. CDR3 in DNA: TGTGCCACCACAGGGGGCAAGAACAATCAGCCCCAGCATTTT. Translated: CATTGGKNNQPQHF. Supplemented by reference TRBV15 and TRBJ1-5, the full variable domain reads DAMVIQNPRYQVTQFGKPVTLSCSQTLNHNVMYWYQQKSSQAPKLLFHYYDKDFNNEADTPDNFQSRRPNTSFCFLDIRSPGLGDTAMYLCATTGGKNNQPQHFGDGTRLSIL.

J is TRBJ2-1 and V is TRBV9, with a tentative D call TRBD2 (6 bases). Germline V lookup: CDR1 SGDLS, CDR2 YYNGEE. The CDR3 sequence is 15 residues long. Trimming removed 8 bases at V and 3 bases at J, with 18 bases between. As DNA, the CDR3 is TGTGCCAGTCAGCCTAGCGCGGCATACTACAATGAGCAGTTCTTC. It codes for CASQPSAAYYNEQFF.

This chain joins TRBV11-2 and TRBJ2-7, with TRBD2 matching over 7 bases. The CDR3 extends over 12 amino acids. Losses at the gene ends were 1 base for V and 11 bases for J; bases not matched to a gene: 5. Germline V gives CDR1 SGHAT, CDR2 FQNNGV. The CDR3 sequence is CASSLAEGREYF. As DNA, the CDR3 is TGTGCCAGCAGCTTAGCCGAAGGGAGGGAGTACTTC.

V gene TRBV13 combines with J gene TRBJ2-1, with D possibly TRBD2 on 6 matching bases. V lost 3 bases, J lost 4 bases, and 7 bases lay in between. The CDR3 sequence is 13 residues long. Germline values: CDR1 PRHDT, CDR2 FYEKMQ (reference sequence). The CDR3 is CASSFRGYNEQFF. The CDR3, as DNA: TGTGCCAGCAGCTTTCGGGGGTACAATGAGCAGTTCTTC. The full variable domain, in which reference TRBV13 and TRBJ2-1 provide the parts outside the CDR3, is AAGVIQSPRHLIKEKRETATLKCYPIPRHDTVYWYQQGPGQDPQFLISFYEKMQSDKGSIPDRFSAQQFSDYHSELNMSSLELGDSALYFCASSFRGYNEQFFGPGTRLTVL.

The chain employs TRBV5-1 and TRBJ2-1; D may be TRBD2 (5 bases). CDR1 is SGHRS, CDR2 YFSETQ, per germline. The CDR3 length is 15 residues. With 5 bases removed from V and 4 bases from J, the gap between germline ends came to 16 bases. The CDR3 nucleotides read TGCGCCAGCAGGGCAGGTGCGGGCGCGTACAATGAGCAGTTCTTC. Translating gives CASRAGAGAYNEQFF.

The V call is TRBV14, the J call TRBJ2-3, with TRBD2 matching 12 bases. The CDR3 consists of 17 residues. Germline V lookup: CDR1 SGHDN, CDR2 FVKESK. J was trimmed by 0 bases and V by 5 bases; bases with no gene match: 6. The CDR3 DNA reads TGTGCCAGCAGCGATCGGACTAGCGGGATTAGCACAGATACGCAGTATTTT. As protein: CASSDRTSGISTDTQYF.

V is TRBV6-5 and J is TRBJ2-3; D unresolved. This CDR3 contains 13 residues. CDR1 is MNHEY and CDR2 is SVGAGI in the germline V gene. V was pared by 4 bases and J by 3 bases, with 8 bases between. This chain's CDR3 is CASSLSVTDTQYF. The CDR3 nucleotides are TGTGCCAGCAGTTTGTCAGTGACAGATACGCAGTATTTT.

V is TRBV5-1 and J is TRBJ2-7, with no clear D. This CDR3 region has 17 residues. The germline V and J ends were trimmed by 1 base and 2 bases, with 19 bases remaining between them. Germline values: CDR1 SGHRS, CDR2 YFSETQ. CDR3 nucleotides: TGCGCCAGCAGCTTGACTCGAGAAGGAACCCCCACCTACGAGCAGTACTTC. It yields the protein CASSLTREGTPTYEQYF.

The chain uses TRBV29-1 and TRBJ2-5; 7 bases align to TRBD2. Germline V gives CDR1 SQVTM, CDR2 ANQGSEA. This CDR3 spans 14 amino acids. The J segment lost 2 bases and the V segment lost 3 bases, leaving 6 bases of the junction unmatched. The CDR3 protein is CSVDPAGSQETQYF. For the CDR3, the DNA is TGCAGCGTTGATCCAGCGGGGAGTCAAGAGACCCAGTACTTC.

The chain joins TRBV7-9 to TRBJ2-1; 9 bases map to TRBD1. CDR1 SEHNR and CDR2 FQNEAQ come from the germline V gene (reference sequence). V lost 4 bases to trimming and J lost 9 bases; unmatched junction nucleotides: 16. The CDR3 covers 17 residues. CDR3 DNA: TGTGCCAGCAGCTCGCCCCCGGGGACAGGGCCGTCGGTTGAGCAGTTCTTC. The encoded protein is CASSSPPGTGPSVEQFF.

This chain's CDR3 is CASSSPQGPVWNEQFF. In nucleotides, the CDR3 is TGTGCCAGCAGCTCCCCCCAGGGGCCTGTTTGGAATGAGCAGTTCTTC. The chain couples TRBV5-6 to TRBJ2-1; perhaps TRBD1 as D (6 bases). Germline V gene lookup returns CDR1 SGHDT and CDR2 YYEEEE. The V and J ends lost 3 bases and 7 bases respectively, with 20 bases between them. This CDR3 has 16 residues. Variable domain in full (rest from reference TRBV5-6 and TRBJ2-1): DAGVTQSPTHLIKTRGQQVTLRCSPKSGHDTVSWYQQALGQGPQFIFQYYEEEERQRGNFPDRFSGHQFPNYSSELNVNALLLGDSALYLCASSSPQGPVWNEQFFGPGTRLTVL.

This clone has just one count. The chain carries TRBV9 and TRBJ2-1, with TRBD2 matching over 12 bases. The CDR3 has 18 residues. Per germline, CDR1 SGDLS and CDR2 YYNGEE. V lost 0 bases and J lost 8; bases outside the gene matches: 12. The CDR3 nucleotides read TGTGCCAGCAGCGTAGGGTTCCCTCTAGCGGGAGGGGGGTATGAGCAGTTCTTC. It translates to CASSVGFPLAGGGYEQFF.

In DNA, the CDR3 is TGTGCCAGCAGTTTATCGACAGGGGGTAGGTCTGAAGCTTTCTTT. Translating gives CASSLSTGGRSEAFF. This sequence joins TRBV28 and TRBJ1-1; 9 bases line up with TRBD1. From germline, CDR1 is MDHEN and CDR2 SYDVKM. The CDR3 totals 15 residues. V lost 1 base to trimming and J lost 6 bases; unmatched junction nucleotides: 6.

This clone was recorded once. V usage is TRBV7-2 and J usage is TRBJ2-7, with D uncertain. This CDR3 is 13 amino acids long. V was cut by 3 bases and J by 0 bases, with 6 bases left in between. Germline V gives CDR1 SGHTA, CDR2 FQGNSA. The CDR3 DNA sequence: TGTGCCAGCAGCTTCCGAGGCTCCTACGAGCAGTACTTC. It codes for CASSFRGSYEQYF.